A single sample gave rise to the 28 T cell receptor beta chains below, sequenced in a study of control samples from healthy donors and cancer patients. The data were produced by immunoSEQ multiplex PCR, yet TCRdb's version contains in-frame clones alone and is incomplete. Found here are 100,000 to 150,000 clones, about 90% of them singletons; the top ten hold under 2%. Sample: blood. The origin of the receptors is a man younger than 35 in good health.

The chain has TRBV5-6 and TRBJ1-3; D not resolved. With 5 bases removed from V and 9 bases from J, the gap between germline ends came to 21 bases. CDR1 and CDR2 from the germline V gene are SGHDT and YYEEEE. The CDR3 spans 15 residues. The CDR3 loop reads CASSLPGGASGTIYF. CDR3 coding DNA: TGTGCCAGCAGTTTGCCGGGCGGCGCTTCGGGCACCATATATTTT.

This chain links TRBV5-5 with TRBJ2-3; D remains ambiguous. The CDR3 is 14 residues long. Trimming stripped 5 bases from V and 2 bases from J, with 12 bases between. In germline, CDR1 is SGHKS, CDR2 YYEKEE (reference sequence). CDR3 loop: CASSRGFSTDTQYF. As DNA, the CDR3 is TGTGCCAGCAGTCGAGGCTTTTCCACAGATACGCAGTATTTT.

The gene calls are TRBV15 and TRBJ2-1; 9 positions agree with TRBD2. The CDR3 consists of 14 residues. Per germline, CDR1 LNHNV and CDR2 YYDKDF (reference sequence). The V gene end was trimmed by 0 bases and the J gene end by 13 bases; junction bases not matched to a gene: 7. Here the CDR3 DNA reads TGTGCCACCAGCAGAGATCCTAGCGGGGCTCTACAGTTCTTC. Protein: CATSRDPSGALQFF.

V usage is TRBV11-2 and J usage is TRBJ2-1; possible D gene TRBD2, 6 bases. The CDR3 is 16 residues long. Germline loops: CDR1 SGHAT, CDR2 FQNNGV. V dropped 3 bases and J dropped 6 bases, with 18 bases sitting between them. The CDR3 bases are TGTGCCAGCAGCTTGCATAGAATGACTAGTAGCAATGAGCAGTTCTTC. Its translation: CASSLHRMTSSNEQFF.

This clone was recorded once. V gene TRBV14 combines with J gene TRBJ2-1; 11 bases fit TRBD2. The CDR3 loop spans 16 amino acids. Trimming cost V 4 bases and J 2 bases; bases outside gene matches: 4. Germline loops: CDR1 SGHDN, CDR2 FVKESK. The CDR3 reads CASSPVAGGPYNEQFF. CDR3 bases: TGTGCCAGCAGCCCCGTAGCGGGAGGGCCCTACAATGAGCAGTTCTTC.

In nucleotides, the CDR3 is TGTGCCTCAACGGGAGGGGTGTTGTCCGGGGAGCTGTTTTTT. Protein sequence: CASTGGVLSGELFF. The V gene is TRBV5-4, the J gene TRBJ2-2; 8 bases agree with TRBD2. The junction had 11 bases not matched to a gene; V was cut back by 10 bases and J by 6 bases. CDR3 size: 14 residues. CDR1 and CDR2 (germline): SGHNT, YYREEE (reference sequence). The full variable domain, rest sourced from reference TRBV5-4 and TRBJ2-2, is ETGVTQSPTHLIKTRGQQVTLRCSSQSGHNTVSWYQQALGQGPQFIFQYYREEENGRGNFPPRFSGLQFPNYSSELNVNALELDDSALYLCASTGGVLSGELFFGEGSRLTVL.

The chain employs TRBV19 and TRBJ2-1; unclear D gene. The germline V and J ends were trimmed by 5 bases and 4 bases, with 12 bases remaining between them. This CDR3 is 14 amino acids long. CDR1 is LNHDA and CDR2 is SQIVND in the germline V gene (reference sequence). The CDR3 DNA reads TGTGCCAGTAGTGCAGACTTGATTTACAATGAGCAGTTCTTC. This sequence encodes CASSADLIYNEQFF.

This clone was seen a few times. The chain joins TRBV4-2 to TRBJ1-4; D gene ambiguous. The CDR3 loop spans 16 amino acids. Per the germline V gene, CDR1 is LGHNA and CDR2 is YNFKEQ. Trimming pared 0 bases from V and 3 bases from J, leaving 11 bases between. Here the CDR3 reads CASSQDPGLSNEKLFF. In DNA, the CDR3 is TGTGCCAGCAGCCAAGATCCGGGTTTGTCTAATGAAAAACTGTTTTTT.

This clone was found a few times. The chain links TRBV19 to TRBJ1-1; no firm D call. The CDR3 length is 13 residues. CDR1 and CDR2 from the germline V gene are LNHDA and SQIVND (reference sequence). Trimming took 3 bases from V and 3 from J, leaving 8 bases between them. CDR3 amino acids: CASSMNGYTEAFF. CDR3 nucleotide sequence: TGTGCCAGTAGTATGAATGGGTACACTGAAGCTTTCTTT.

The rearrangement links TRBV27 to TRBJ2-5; D could derive from TRBD1 or TRBD2 (5 bases each). There are 14 residues in the CDR3. Per germline, CDR1 MNHEY and CDR2 SMNVEV (reference sequence). The V gene lost 9 bases and the J gene lost 5 bases, with 19 bases spanning the gap. CDR3 sequence (DNA): TGTGCCAGTTTTTCGACAGCGGCGCGGGAGACCCAGTACTTC. It codes for CASFSTAARETQYF.

V usage is TRBV6-4 and J usage is TRBJ1-1, with D possibly being TRBD1 (5 bases). This CDR3 region has 13 residues. Trimming took 0 bases from V and 5 from J, leaving 7 bases between them. Per the germline V gene, CDR1 is MRHNA and CDR2 is SNTAGT. The CDR3 loop reads CASSDSGGTEAFF. In DNA form, the CDR3 reads TGTGCCAGCAGTGACTCGGGGGGAACTGAAGCTTTCTTT.

The chain combines TRBV11-2 with TRBJ2-6; 8 bases agree with TRBD1. Looked up from germline, CDR1 is SGHAT and CDR2 is FQNNGV. V gave up 5 bases and J gave up 4 bases; unmatched junction bases: 13. The length of the CDR3 is 18 residues. The CDR3 loop reads CASSQRAGGAGGANVLTF. The CDR3, as DNA: TGTGCCAGCAGCCAACGGGCAGGGGGCGCCGGGGGGGCCAACGTCCTGACTTTC. Combining the CDR3 with reference TRBV11-2 and TRBJ2-6 gives the whole variable domain EAGVAQSPRYKIIEKRQSVAFWCNPISGHATLYWYQQILGQGPKLLIQFQNNGVVDDSQLPKDRFSAERLKGVDSTLKIQPAKLEDSAVYLCASSQRAGGAGGANVLTFGAGSRLTVL.

The chain is built from TRBV19 and TRBJ1-5, with D unclear. With 6 bases removed from V and 0 bases from J, the gap between germline ends came to 9 bases. CDR3 length: 14 residues. Germline V CDR1 and CDR2: LNHDA, SQIVND (reference sequence). CDR3 sequence (DNA): TGTGCCAGTAGCCGGACCGATAGCAATCAGCCCCAGCATTTT. Amino acids: CASSRTDSNQPQHF.

The rearrangement joins TRBV6-2 or TRBV6-3 to TRBJ1-1; D gene unclear. V dropped 6 bases and J dropped 7 bases, with 18 bases sitting between them. CDR1 and CDR2 from the germline V gene are MNHEY and SVGEGT. This CDR3 contains 14 residues. CDR3 region: CASSPPFGRNEAFF. DNA of the CDR3: TGTGCCAGCAGCCCGCCTTTCGGTAGGAATGAAGCTTTCTTT.

V is TRBV6-2 or TRBV6-3 and J is TRBJ2-1; perhaps TRBD2 as D (7 bases). The germline gives CDR1 MNHEY, CDR2 SVGEGT. The CDR3 runs 15 residues. With 2 bases removed from V and 5 bases from J, the gap between germline ends came to 13 bases. The CDR3 bases are TGTGCCAGCAGTTACATGAGGGGGGGGAACAATGAGCAGTTCTTC. It encodes CASSYMRGGNNEQFF.

In the case of this clone: In the same sample, other DNA sequences code for this CDR3. This chain connects TRBV28 to TRBJ1-2, with D hard to call. CDR3 length: 12 residues. Germline values: CDR1 MDHEN, CDR2 SYDVKM. In nucleotides, the CDR3 is TGTGCTATAGGAGGGCAGAACTATGGCTACACCTTC. Translation: CAIGGQNYGYTF.

The chain employs TRBV3-1 (or the pseudogene TRBV3-2) and TRBJ1-3; D gene unclear. V was trimmed by 5 bases and J by 1 base, leaving 6 bases between them. The germline CDR1 and CDR2 sequences are LGHDT and YNNKEL (reference sequence). This CDR3 is 13 amino acids long. The CDR3 nucleotides read TGTGCCAGCAGCGGACGGTCTGGAAACACCATATATTTT. Encoded protein: CASSGRSGNTIYF.

V usage is TRBV6-2 or TRBV6-3 and J usage is TRBJ2-2, with 7 positions matching TRBD2. This CDR3 has 16 residues. Germline CDR1 reads MNHEY; CDR2 reads SVGEGT. V trimming: 4 bases; J trimming: 0 bases; junction bases outside the gene matches: 5. Here the CDR3 reads CASSSLAASNTGELFF. The CDR3 DNA is TGTGCCAGCAGTTCCCTAGCGGCTTCGAACACCGGGGAGCTGTTTTTT.

The genes are TRBV5-1 and TRBJ1-5; D gene uncertain. Germline CDR1 reads SGHRS; CDR2 reads YFSETQ. The CDR3 length is 13 residues. Trimming pared 0 bases from V and 3 bases from J, leaving 4 bases between. Here the CDR3 reads CASSLDPNQPQHF. The DNA for the CDR3 is TGCGCCAGCAGCTTGGATCCCAATCAGCCCCAGCATTTT. Supplemented by reference TRBV5-1 and TRBJ1-5, the full variable domain reads KAGVTQTPRYLIKTRGQQVTLSCSPISGHRSVSWYQQTPGQGLQFLFEYFSETQRNKGNFPGRFSGRQFSNSRSEMNVSTLELGDSALYLCASSLDPNQPQHFGDGTRLSIL.

V and J are TRBV2 and TRBJ2-7; D unresolved. Trimming pared 3 bases from V and 7 bases from J, leaving 19 bases between. The CDR3 length is 15 residues. Germline CDR1 SNHLY, CDR2 FYNNEI. DNA for the CDR3: TGTGCCAGCAGTGAGGATAGCTGGGGTGAGCTGGAGCAGTACTTC. Protein product: CASSEDSWGELEQYF.

There are many counts of this clone. The rearrangement links TRBV2 to TRBJ1-6; D is unclear. V gave up 6 bases and J gave up 7 bases, with 16 bases separating them. The V gene's germline CDR1 is SNHLY and CDR2 FYNNEI. There are 15 residues in the CDR3. The CDR3 spells CASRPLVTENSPLHF. The CDR3 DNA reads TGTGCCAGCAGACCACTTGTGACGGAAAATTCACCCCTCCACTTT.

The chain uses TRBV4-1 and TRBJ1-2; no clear D gene. This CDR3 comprises 15 residues. Germline V lookup: CDR1 MGHRA, CDR2 YSYEKL. Trimming shortened V by 0 bases and J by 4 bases, and 12 bases separated the two germline ends. CDR3 protein: CASSQDGRSGYGYTF. DNA for the CDR3: TGCGCCAGCAGCCAAGATGGCAGGTCCGGCTATGGCTACACCTTC.

J is TRBJ2-5 and V is TRBV4-1, with 11 bases fitting TRBD2. This CDR3 has 16 amino acids. From germline, CDR1 is MGHRA and CDR2 YSYEKL. V shed 3 bases and J 5 bases; nucleotides not matched to a gene: 8. Written as DNA, the CDR3 is TGCGCCAGCAGCCATGACCTGACTAGCGGGAAGGAGACCCAGTACTTC. This encodes CASSHDLTSGKETQYF.

The rearrangement joins TRBV7-3 to TRBJ2-3, with 9 positions matching TRBD2. CDR1 is SGHTA, CDR2 FQGTGA, per germline. The junction had 10 bases not matched to a gene; V was cut back by 5 bases and J by 4 bases. The CDR3 covers 16 residues. CDR3: CASSANSGSGADTQYF. Written as DNA, the CDR3 is TGTGCCAGCAGCGCCAATAGCGGGAGCGGGGCAGATACGCAGTATTTT. The variable domain in full, with the rest retrieved from reference TRBV7-3 and TRBJ2-3, is GAGVSQTPSNKVTEKGKYVELRCDPISGHTALYWYRQSLGQGPEFLIYFQGTGAADDSGLPNDRFFAVRPEGSVSTLKIQRTERGDSAVYLCASSANSGSGADTQYFGPGTRLTVL.

The chain is built from TRBV7-2 and TRBJ1-6; D unclear. The V and J ends lost 2 bases and 5 bases respectively, with 13 bases between them. This CDR3 is 16 amino acids long. In germline, CDR1 is SGHTA, CDR2 FQGNSA. This CDR3 reads CASSLLPSTDNSPLHF. The DNA for the CDR3 is TGTGCCAGCAGCTTACTCCCGAGCACAGATAATTCACCCCTCCACTTT.

This rearrangement joins TRBV6-5 to TRBJ2-7, with 9 bases identical to TRBD1. The CDR3 runs to 15 residues. V shed 10 bases and J 2 bases; nucleotides not matched to a gene: 12. Germline CDR1 and CDR2: MNHEY and SVGAGI. This CDR3 reads CATKLRTGEAYEQYF. As DNA, the CDR3 is TGTGCCACAAAATTAAGGACAGGGGAGGCCTACGAGCAGTACTTC.

In this sample, this clone turned up once. The chain recombines TRBV11-2 with TRBJ1-3; the D gene is possibly TRBD1 (5 bases). This CDR3 spans 15 amino acids. Germline CDR1 is SGHAT and CDR2 is FQNNGV. Trimming took 1 base from V and 2 from J, leaving 9 bases between them. CDR3 DNA sequence: TGTGCCAGCAGCTTAGTGGGGGGTGCTGGAAACACCATATATTTT. As protein: CASSLVGGAGNTIYF.

The J gene is TRBJ2-7, the V gene TRBV2, with D perhaps matching TRBD2 (6 bases). CDR1 and CDR2 from the germline V gene are SNHLY and FYNNEI. Trimming took 4 bases from V and 5 from J, leaving 12 bases between them. The length of the CDR3 is 13 residues. The CDR3 region is CASSGSRGNEQYF. CDR3 in DNA: TGTGCCAGCAGTGGGTCGCGGGGAAACGAGCAGTACTTC. The variable domain in full, with the rest retrieved from reference TRBV2 and TRBJ2-7, is EPEVTQTPSHQVTQMGQEVILRCVPISNHLYFYWYRQILGQKVEFLVSFYNNEISEKSEIFDDQFSVERPDGSNFTLKIRSTKLEDSAMYFCASSGSRGNEQYFGPGTRLTVT.